The 15 T cell receptor beta chains below come from one sample, sequenced in a study of human T cells and chemical hapten exposure. One entry per CDR3 protein, called by TCRdb with MiXCR from the RACE reads. The sample carries 300,000 to 450,000 distinct CDR3 sequences, approximately 5.1% recorded once. The time point is: pre-sensitization, week 0. Regarding treatment: therapeutic diphenylcyclopropenone sensitization with weekly scalp DPC. Sequencing was performed on whole blood, taken in connection with sensitization to the hapten diphenylcyclopropenone (DPC). Receptors were obtained from a woman aged 50 to 60 with alopecia areata. Some clones in this sample may be carry-over from other donors' samples.

This clonotype was detected many times. The chain uses TRBV5-1 and TRBJ2-5; either TRBD1 or TRBD2 may fit D (5 bases each). The CDR3 is 16 residues long. V was pared by 4 bases and J by 5 bases, with 21 bases between. CDR1 and CDR2 from the germline V gene are SGHRS and YFSETQ. In DNA form, the CDR3 reads TGCGCCAGCAGCCCATCCCCCGGGGCGGCCCAGGAGACCCAGTACTTC. Translation: CASSPSPGAAQETQYF.

In its sample, this clonotype was seen a few times. The chain uses TRBV7-2 and TRBJ2-1; TRBD2 matches at 11 bases. The junction had 6 bases not matched to a gene; V was cut back by 4 bases and J by 4 bases. This CDR3 contains 16 residues. Germline V gene lookup returns CDR1 SGHTA and CDR2 FQGNSA. CDR3 in amino acids: CASSSPGLAAYNEQFF. DNA of the CDR3: TGTGCCAGCAGCTCCCCGGGACTAGCGGCTTACAATGAGCAGTTCTTC.

The rearrangement links TRBV7-2 to TRBJ1-3; D is undetermined. V gave up 5 bases and J gave up 2 bases, with 13 bases separating them. The CDR3 extends over 15 amino acids. Germline V gene sequence: CDR1 SGHTA, CDR2 FQGNSA. The CDR3 nucleotides are TGTGCCAGCAGCCCCGCTGGGGTAACTGGAAACACCATATATTTT. Its protein product is CASSPAGVTGNTIYF.

This clonotype was seen only a few times. Its ends do not fully match the called genes, so a read error is possible. V gene TRBV7-2 combines with J gene TRBJ1-5, with 12 bases lining up with TRBD1. Per germline, CDR1 SGHTA and CDR2 FQGNSA. The CDR3 covers 18 residues. The CDR3 sequence: CASSLAWIGTGGNQPQHF. In DNA, the CDR3 is TGTGCCAGCAGCTTAGCTTGGATAGGGACAGGGGGCAACCAGCCCCAGCATTTT.

This clonotype occurred many times. For the CDR3, the DNA is TGTGCCAGCAGCTTGTGGGCAGCGGGGGACATTCAGTACTTC. Amino acid sequence: CASSLWAAGDIQYF. The chain has TRBV11-2 and TRBJ2-4, with 8 bases aligning to TRBD2. J gave up 8 bases and V 3 bases, and 6 bases lay outside the gene matches. The germline gives CDR1 SGHAT, CDR2 FQNNGV. The CDR3 is 14 residues long. The full variable domain, rest sourced from reference TRBV11-2 and TRBJ2-4, is EAGVAQSPRYKIIEKRQSVAFWCNPISGHATLYWYQQILGQGPKLLIQFQNNGVVDDSQLPKDRFSAERLKGVDSTLKIQPAKLEDSAVYLCASSLWAAGDIQYFGAGTRLSVL.

This clonotype was recorded at least ten times. V is TRBV29-1 and J is TRBJ1-2; D uncertain. The V gene lost 1 base and the J gene lost 7 bases, with 13 bases spanning the gap. In germline, CDR1 is SQVTM, CDR2 ANQGSEA. The CDR3 runs to 13 residues. The CDR3 region has the DNA TGCAGCGTTGAAGGTGGGCCGGGTGCTGGCTACACCTTC. It specifies CSVEGGPGAGYTF.

In this sample, this clonotype turned up many times. The chain couples TRBV10-2 to TRBJ1-4; TRBD1 agrees at 11 bases. The V and J ends lost 4 bases and 7 bases, in that order; junction bases with no gene match: 5. CDR1 and CDR2 from the germline V gene are WSHSY and SAAADI. CDR3 size: 15 residues. The CDR3 sequence: CASSAPDRGLEKLFF. The CDR3 region has the DNA TGCGCCAGCAGTGCCCCGGACAGGGGGCTTGAAAAACTGTTTTTT.

Ten or more counts support this clonotype. The rearrangement uses TRBV2 and TRBJ2-4; possible D gene TRBD1, 5 bases. V gave up 5 bases and J gave up 0 bases, with 8 bases separating them. This CDR3 spans 14 amino acids. Germline CDR1 reads SNHLY; CDR2 reads FYNNEI. The CDR3 protein is CASSSTGAKNIQYF. CDR3 nucleotide sequence: TGTGCCAGCAGTTCCACAGGAGCCAAAAACATTCAGTACTTC.

In its sample, this clonotype was seen a few times. J is TRBJ1-1 and V is TRBV2; no clear D. Trimming left V 3 bases short and J 8 bases short, with 10 bases between. CDR3 size: 12 residues. Germline CDR1 reads SNHLY; CDR2 reads FYNNEI. CDR3 sequence (DNA): TGTGCCAGCAGTGACGGGCGCAGGGAAGCTTTCTTT. Amino acids: CASSDGRREAFF.

This clonotype was detected a few times. The V gene is TRBV20-1, the J gene TRBJ2-1, with 9 bases aligning to TRBD1. Per the germline V gene, CDR1 is DFQATT and CDR2 is SNEGSKA (reference sequence). This CDR3 contains 16 residues. V shed 4 bases and J 0 bases; nucleotides not matched to a gene: 7. CDR3 nucleotide sequence: TGCAGTGCTACCGCCGGACAGGGGAGCTCCTACAATGAGCAGTTCTTC. As protein: CSATAGQGSSYNEQFF.

The table lists this clonotype with a few counts. The chain recombines TRBV7-9 with TRBJ1-2; 11 positions agree with TRBD1. Germline V gene sequence: CDR1 SEHNR, CDR2 FQNEAQ (reference sequence). There are 17 residues in the CDR3. V was clipped by 1 base and J by 4 bases; unmatched bases: 8. The CDR3 spells CASSLVGQGVHGYGYTF. The CDR3 region has the DNA TGTGCCAGCAGCTTAGTGGGACAGGGGGTCCACGGCTATGGCTACACCTTC. Based on the CDR3 plus reference TRBV7-9 and TRBJ1-2, the full variable domain is DTGVSQNPRHKITKRGQNVTFRCDPISEHNRLYWYRQTLGQGPEFLTYFQNEAQLEKSRLLSDRFSAERPKGSFSTLEIQRTEQGDSAMYLCASSLVGQGVHGYGYTFGSGTRLTVV.

This clonotype was seen many times. The chain combines TRBV20-1 with TRBJ2-1; the D gene is possibly TRBD2 (6 bases). This CDR3 comprises 16 residues. Germline-derived CDR1 and CDR2 are DFQATT and SNEGSKA (reference sequence). Trimming stripped 2 bases from V and 8 bases from J, with 22 bases between. In DNA form, the CDR3 reads TGCAGTGCTAGACCATTGCACGGGACTGCAGCCGATGAGCAGTTCTTC. Translating it yields CSARPLHGTAADEQFF.

This clonotype was seen more than once but under ten times. The genes are TRBV12-3 or TRBV12-4 and TRBJ1-5, with a tentative D call TRBD1 (5 bases). The CDR3 contains 14 residues. Trimming removed 0 bases from V and 7 bases from J, with 10 bases in between. Here the CDR3 reads CASSLAGGVQPQHF. Here the CDR3 DNA reads TGTGCCAGCAGTTTAGCGGGGGGTGTACAGCCCCAGCATTTT.

V usage is TRBV7-9 and J usage is TRBJ2-3; D uncertain. Looked up from germline, CDR1 is SEHNR and CDR2 is FQNEAQ (reference sequence). V was trimmed by 5 bases and J by 4 bases, leaving 16 bases between them. CDR3 length equals 15 residues. CDR3 nucleotides: TGTGCCAGCAGCCCCCTGGACGGCGGCGCAGATACGCAGTATTTT. It translates to CASSPLDGGADTQYF.

This clonotype was seen a handful of times. The chain combines TRBV27 with TRBJ2-3, with 9 bases that match TRBD2. Germline V lookup: CDR1 MNHEY, CDR2 SMNVEV (reference sequence). Trimming removed 0 bases from V and 5 bases from J; junction bases left unmatched: 9. The CDR3 is 17 residues long. This CDR3 is CASSLSSGAGGRDTQYF. The CDR3 region has the DNA TGTGCCAGCAGTTTATCTTCAGGGGCGGGGGGGCGAGATACGCAGTATTTT.